Shown below are 19 T cell receptor beta chains from a single sample sequenced in a study of shared clonotypes between healthy human individuals. Measured with immunoSEQ multiplex PCR; TCRdb has only the in-frame clones, and not every one. The sample includes about 770,000 clones, roughly 72% of them seen just once. The material sequenced was memory CD4+ T cells sorted from blood. Stated subset: CD45RA-negative fraction. These receptor sequences come from a woman younger than 45 in good health.

The chain links TRBV5-1 to TRBJ1-1; 9 bases line up with TRBD1. The trim removed 0 bases at V and 5 bases at J, leaving 8 bases unmatched. CDR3 length: 16 residues. Germline V CDR1 and CDR2: SGHRS, YFSETQ. Here the CDR3 DNA reads TGCGCCAGCAGCTTGGCCGGGGGACAGGGCCGGACTGAAGCTTTCTTT. Protein: CASSLAGGQGRTEAFF.

The V call is TRBV5-1, the J call TRBJ2-2, with 14 bases fitting TRBD2. This CDR3 region has 21 residues. Germline values: CDR1 SGHRS, CDR2 YFSETQ. Trimming at V came to 1 base and at J to 6 bases, leaving 17 bases not matched to a gene. The CDR3 coding sequence is TGCGCCAGCAGCTTGTTCCCTCAAGACGGACTAGCGGGAGGATGGGCCGGGGAGCTGTTTTTT. This sequence encodes CASSLFPQDGLAGGWAGELFF. Variable domain in full (rest from reference TRBV5-1 and TRBJ2-2): KAGVTQTPRYLIKTRGQQVTLSCSPISGHRSVSWYQQTPGQGLQFLFEYFSETQRNKGNFPGRFSGRQFSNSRSEMNVSTLELGDSALYLCASSLFPQDGLAGGWAGELFFGEGSRLTVL.

This chain connects TRBV11-2 to TRBJ2-1; 10 bases line up with TRBD2. After removal of 5 bases from V and 15 bases from J, the junction contained 16 bases not matched to a gene. The CDR3 totals 15 residues. Germline CDR1 reads SGHAT; CDR2 reads FQNNGV. The CDR3 loop is CASSPGLAIGVDMFF. The CDR3 coding sequence is TGTGCCAGCAGCCCGGGACTAGCGATAGGGGTCGATATGTTCTTC.

V is TRBV28 and J is TRBJ1-1; D gene uncertain. CDR1 is MDHEN and CDR2 is SYDVKM in the germline V gene. CDR3 length: 15 residues. V lost 4 bases, J lost 3 bases, and 15 bases lay in between. CDR3 bases: TGTGCCAGCAGTTCCCCTGACCCACGGTACACTGAAGCTTTCTTT. This encodes CASSSPDPRYTEAFF.

The J gene is TRBJ1-2, the V gene TRBV5-1; D uncertain. Trimming removed 5 bases at V and 6 bases at J, with 20 bases between. CDR1 is SGHRS and CDR2 is YFSETQ in the germline V gene. This CDR3 spans 15 amino acids. CDR3 residues: CASRAVPGGIDGYTF. In nucleotides, the CDR3 is TGCGCCAGCAGGGCGGTTCCGGGTGGAATCGATGGCTACACCTTC.

This rearrangement joins TRBV29-1 to TRBJ2-5; 7 nucleotides agree with TRBD1. CDR1 and CDR2 from the germline V gene are SQVTM and ANQGSEA. Losses at the gene ends were 7 bases for V and 3 bases for J; bases not matched to a gene: 17. The CDR3 is 16 amino acids. CDR3 region: CSARPLRTGWEETQYF. The CDR3 DNA follows: TGCAGCGCTCGCCCCCTACGGACAGGATGGGAAGAGACCCAGTACTTC. Full variable domain (remainder filled in from reference TRBV29-1 and TRBJ2-5): SAVISQKPSRDICQRGTSLTIQCQVDSQVTMMFWYRQQPGQSLTLIATANQGSEATYESGFVIDKFPISRPNLTFSTLTVSNMSPEDSSIYLCSARPLRTGWEETQYFGPGTRLLVL.

The genes are TRBV5-1 and TRBJ2-3, with a weak D call TRBD2 (5 bases). The CDR3 sequence is 15 residues long. CDR1 SGHRS and CDR2 YFSETQ come from the germline V gene. Trimming cost V 0 bases and J 7 bases, with 15 bases left between them. Written as DNA, the CDR3 is TGCGCCAGCAGCTTGGGAGACTTACCGGGGAATACGCAGTATTTT. Protein sequence: CASSLGDLPGNTQYF.

V and J are TRBV30 and TRBJ1-1, with D unclear. With 2 bases removed from V and 2 bases from J, the gap between germline ends came to 9 bases. The CDR3 runs 13 residues. Germline V gives CDR1 GTSNPN, CDR2 SVGIG (reference sequence). CDR3 in DNA: TGTGCCTGGAGTAGAGGAGCCAACACTGAAGCTTTCTTT. Residues: CAWSRGANTEAFF.

A single count supports this clone. This sequence joins TRBV6-1 and TRBJ2-7; 12 bases line up with TRBD2. The CDR3 contains 15 residues. V dropped 5 bases and J dropped 2; count of bases not matched to a gene: 4. The germline V gene encodes CDR1 MNHNS and CDR2 SASEGT. CDR3 amino acids: CASSSLAGGPYEQYF. The CDR3 coding sequence is TGTGCCAGCAGTTCCCTAGCGGGAGGGCCCTACGAGCAGTACTTC.

The chain joins TRBV2 to TRBJ1-4; D ambiguous. The CDR3 has 13 amino acids. Trimming took 4 bases from V and 4 from J, leaving 7 bases between them. Germline CDR1 SNHLY, CDR2 FYNNEI. CDR3 nucleotide sequence: TGTGCCAGCAGTGTTCTGGATAATGAAAAACTGTTTTTT. This gives the protein CASSVLDNEKLFF.

This chain links TRBV19 with TRBJ1-2; unclear D gene. Trimming took off 4 bases at V and 4 bases at J, with 19 bases between the two ends. Germline CDR1 reads LNHDA; CDR2 reads SQIVND (reference sequence). This CDR3 is 16 amino acids long. The chain's CDR3 is CASSRRTVGGGYGYTF. The CDR3, as DNA: TGTGCCAGTAGTAGAAGGACGGTTGGCGGCGGCTATGGCTACACCTTC.

The V and J genes are TRBV6-6 and TRBJ2-7; TRBD2 might be the D (6 bases). Germline assignment: CDR1 MNHNY and CDR2 SVGAGI (reference sequence). The CDR3 consists of 15 residues. The germline V and J ends were trimmed by 6 bases and 4 bases, with 19 bases remaining between them. CDR3 in DNA: TGTGCCAGCAGCCCTAGGTTAGGACTACTATACGAGCAGTACTTC. Amino acids: CASSPRLGLLYEQYF.

J is TRBJ2-2 and V is TRBV29-1; 13 bases are shared with TRBD2. J gave up 7 bases and V 8 bases, and 7 bases lay outside the gene matches. This CDR3 region has 14 residues. The germline V gene has CDR1 SQVTM and CDR2 ANQGSEA. CDR3 region: CSTRTSGSNGELFF. CDR3 nucleotides: TGCAGCACCAGGACTAGCGGGAGTAACGGGGAGCTGTTTTTT.

This clone was observed a few times. Given a much more abundant clone one base away, this may be a read error. The sample contains more than one DNA sequence encoding this CDR3. The chain combines TRBV7-6 with TRBJ2-7, with 7 bases lining up with TRBD2. The CDR3 is 14 residues long. Germline values: CDR1 SGHVS, CDR2 FNYEAQ. V lost 2 bases and J lost 4; bases outside the gene matches: 5. The CDR3 DNA sequence: TGTGCCAGCAGCTTACAGCGGGACTCGTACGAGCAGTACTTC. This gives the protein CASSLQRDSYEQYF. The full variable domain, rest sourced from reference TRBV7-6 and TRBJ2-7, is GAGVSQSPRYKVTKRGQDVALRCDPISGHVSLYWYRQALGQGPEFLTYFNYEAQQDKSGLPNDRFSAERPEGSISTLTIQRTEQRDSAMYRCASSLQRDSYEQYFGPGTRLTVT.

The chain combines TRBV28 with TRBJ2-4, with D uncertain. Trimming cost V 6 bases and J 0 bases, with 15 bases left between them. The CDR3 runs to 16 residues. Germline lookup yields CDR1 MDHEN and CDR2 SYDVKM. Here the CDR3 DNA reads TGTGCCAGCAGCCGAATCCCTACTCTAGCCAAAAACATTCAGTACTTC. This codes for CASSRIPTLAKNIQYF. The full variable domain, rest sourced from reference TRBV28 and TRBJ2-4, is DVKVTQSSRYLVKRTGEKVFLECVQDMDHENMFWYRQDPGLGLRLIYFSYDVKMKEKGDIPEGYSVSREKKERFSLILESASTNQTSMYLCASSRIPTLAKNIQYFGAGTRLSVL.

The CDR3 sequence is CASSPHVGQGGEKLFF. The CDR3 DNA is TGTGCCAGCAGTCCACACGTTGGACAGGGAGGTGAAAAACTGTTTTTT. The chain carries TRBV7-2 and TRBJ1-4, with TRBD1 matching 8 bases. The CDR3 is 16 amino acids. The V gene end was trimmed by 6 bases and the J gene end by 7 bases; junction bases not matched to a gene: 13. Looked up from germline, CDR1 is SGHTA and CDR2 is FQGNSA. The full variable domain, in which reference TRBV7-2 and TRBJ1-4 provide the parts outside the CDR3, is GAGVSQSPSNKVTEKGKDVELRCDPISGHTALYWYRQSLGQGLEFLIYFQGNSAPDKSGLPSDRFSAERTGGSVSTLTIQRTQQEDSAVYLCASSPHVGQGGEKLFFGSGTQLSVL.

This chain connects TRBV6-5 to TRBJ2-7; TRBD1 aligns across 9 bases. The CDR3 has 14 residues. The trim removed 5 bases at V and 2 bases at J, leaving 4 bases unmatched. The germline CDR1 and CDR2 sequences are MNHEY and SVGAGI. CDR3 in amino acids: CASSNGDRAYEQYF. The DNA for the CDR3 is TGTGCCAGCAGTAATGGGGACAGGGCCTACGAGCAGTACTTC.

This clone was counted a few times. V usage is TRBV16 and J usage is TRBJ1-5; D might be TRBD1 (5 bases). The CDR3 spans 15 residues. Trimming took off 0 bases at V and 2 bases at J, with 8 bases between the two ends. Germline-derived CDR1 and CDR2 are KGHSY and FQNENV. The CDR3 sequence is CASSQSSGRNQPQHF. DNA of the CDR3: TGTGCCAGCAGCCAATCCTCAGGGCGCAATCAGCCCCAGCATTTT.

The gene calls are TRBV18 and TRBJ1-1; D perhaps matches TRBD1 (5 bases). The CDR3 has 13 amino acids. CDR1 and CDR2 (germline): KGHSH, LQKENI. The V gene lost 3 bases and the J gene lost 3 bases, with 8 bases spanning the gap. The CDR3, as DNA: TGTGCCAGCTCACCGGGGGAGGACACTGAAGCTTTCTTT. Residues: CASSPGEDTEAFF.